The clone carrying this T cell receptor beta chain was seen ten or more times. Each CDR3 protein is one row after TCRdb ran MiXCR on the RT-PCR reads. The sample shows more than 550,000 distinct CDR3 sequences, approximately 15% of them seen only once. The CDR3 is made up of 16 amino acids. V lost 1 base to trimming and J lost 8 bases, with 18 bases between them. The V gene's germline CDR1 is SGHTA and CDR2 FQGNSA. The gene calls are TRBV7-2 and TRBJ2-4, with a possible D match to TRBD2 (5 bases). The sequencing sample was made of memory CD4+ T cells from blood. The sequence came from a female donor in good health, serving as a healthy control. The CDR3 spells CASSLVKDPAGDIQYF. The DNA of the CDR3 is TGTGCCAGCAGCTTAGTGAAGGACCCCGCCGGGGACATTCAGTACTTC. The complete variable domain, with remaining parts taken from reference TRBV7-2 and TRBJ2-4, reads GAGVSQSPSNKVTEKGKDVELRCDPISGHTALYWYRQSLGQGLEFLIYFQGNSAPDKSGLPSDRFSAERTGGSVSTLTIQRTQQEDSAVYLCASSLVKDPAGDIQYFGAGTRLSVL.